Detailed here is one TCR beta chain. Germline V gives CDR1 MNHEY, CDR2 SVGEGT. Trimming removed 3 bases at V and 0 bases at J, with 12 bases between. This CDR3 spans 15 amino acids. This entry comes from a study of control samples from healthy donors and cancer patients. The assay was immunoSEQ multiplex PCR, and TCRdb's table has in-frame clones only and misses some. The sample includes around 130,000 clones, 80% to 95% of them seen just once. The V and J genes are TRBV6-2 or TRBV6-3 and TRBJ2-7; tentatively, D is TRBD1 or TRBD2 (6 bases each). The sequenced sample consisted of blood. The sequence came from a man between 18 and 29 years old in good health. The CDR3: CASSYTGASSYEQYV. The CDR3 DNA follows: TGTGCCAGCAGTTATACGGGGGCAAGCTCCTACGAGCAGTACGTC.